This T cell receptor beta chain was captured in a study of identical twins (dated by TCRdb to the mid-2010s). About the full investigation: The study deep-sequenced TCR alpha and beta repertoires from monozygotic twins, unrelated adults of various ages and cord blood to test whether fetal clonotypes persist. To rule out contamination, replicate twin experiments were performed at different times with different library preparation protocols. Overall study results and their limits: Excess twin sharing in beta out-of-frame sequences was weaker because fewer shared sequences lowered the signal-to-noise ratio. Because the same donors could not be followed over many years, conclusions were based on cross-sectional statistical analysis. Abundant cord blood beta clonotypes had fewer insertions, young adult naive repertoires showed a similar but weaker trend, and memory repertoires showed no such trend. Out-of-frame TCR alpha sharing in monozygotic twins was systematically underestimated by recombination models, whereas sharing between unrelated individuals was in agreement with the recombination models. Out-of-frame TCR alpha sequences shared between twins showed an excess of low generation-probability sequences compared with coincidental sharing between unrelated individuals. Invariant T cells such as MAIT and iNKT could partly confound zero-insertion analyses, although diverse VJ usage argued against such confounding for most clonotypes.

All donors were healthy Caucasians. Three pairs of female monozygotic twins, all aged about 18 to 30 years, made up the twin cohort. Positive isolation kits from Invitrogen were used to isolate CD4+ and CD8+ T cell populations. The library was generated by 5' RACE. Instrument on record: Illumina HiSeq 2000. A universal primer binding site was introduced by template switching, and a unique molecular identifier was present in the final cDNA, enabling accurate counting of TCR cDNA molecules. Specific primers in the conserved constant-segment region were used to synthesize first-strand cDNA for TCR alpha and beta chains. Each cDNA library was double barcoded, with a SMART-Mk sample barcode plus Illumina barcodes, to control for contamination. TruSeq adapter sequences, together with Illumina sample barcodes, were added in two successive PCR steps. Sequencing of the TCR alpha and beta cDNA libraries was done on the Illumina HiSeq platform using custom primers. From the authors' description of their analysis: Unique molecular identifiers were extracted from raw reads with MiGEC, and CDR3 positions were determined with MiXCR. For each individual, recombination models were inferred using an EM algorithm with the repgenHMM and IGoR tools. Shared clonotypes were analyzed with the tcR package in R, and sharing was normalized by the product of cloneset sizes. To study raw recombination free of thymic and clonal selection effects, out-of-frame nonproductive sequences were analyzed. TCRdb itself trimmed the public reads at Q25 with fastp, ran MiXCR and retained productive beta chains. For every CDR3 protein sequence, its rows merge into one entry that carries the most common genes and DNA. The V and J calls and clone size come from TCRdb's table, not from the authors' own analysis. This sample is represented by just over 450,000 distinct CDR3 sequences; approximately 15% of them were singletons. The ten largest clones capture around 0.52% of the sample.

This clonotype occurred a few times. There is no known antigen for this receptor. Qualities for individual bases were not recorded, and no much larger clone is one base off. The V end loses 4 bases and the J end loses 3 bases, and a stretch of 10 bases separates them. From a lookup of the germline V gene (reference sequence), CDR1 and CDR2 are LGHDT and YNNKEL. There are 14 amino acids in the CDR3, from cysteine to phenylalanine inclusive. Only the CDR3 DNA is retained, 42 bases long and in frame from the first base. The same specimen was also included in a second study, on yellow fever vaccine responses in identical twins. The second study's paper adds: According to the authors, the vaccine-induced T cell response in identical twins seemed to be partly convergent and partly specific to each individual. Focusing on identical twins, the study followed the T cell clones that responded to the vaccine, and did so with precision.

This chain is built from TRBV3-1 and TRBJ1-3, with no D gene named confidently. Sequencing used CD4+ T cells sorted from blood. This receptor was identified in a woman aged 18-29 years in good health. CDR3 loop: CASSPLGNGNTIYF. The nucleotides read TGTGCCAGCAGCCCGTTGGGGAATGGAAACACCATATATTTT. The full variable domain, with segments outside the CDR3 supplied by the reference TRBV3-1 and TRBJ1-3 proteins, appears as DTAVSQTPKYLVTQMGNDKSIKCEQNLGHDTMYWYKQDSKKFLKIMFSYNNKELIINETVPNRFSPKSPDKAHLNLHINSLELGDSAVYFCASSPLGNGNTIYFGEGSWLTVV.